This entry lists 5 T cell receptor beta chains sequenced from one sample in a study of blood T cells in healthy people across ages. The second PCR ran about 6 to 12 cycles with a sample-barcoded 5' primer and J-beta primers. TCRdb reprocessed the 5' RACE reads with MiXCR, giving one entry per CDR3 protein. The table shows over 1,500,000 distinct CDR3 sequences, with roughly 52% occurring only once. Sequences were obtained from blood. The receptors come from a woman aged 35 to 49 in good health.

The V gene is TRBV6-5, the J gene TRBJ2-3; 9 bases are shared with TRBD2. CDR3 length: 15 residues. V was pared by 2 bases and J by 0 bases, with 0 bases of the junction left unmatched. Germline V gene lookup returns CDR1 MNHEY and CDR2 SVGAGI. The CDR3 coding sequence is TGTGCCAGCAGTTACGCGGGGGGGAGCACAGATACGCAGTATTTT. The encoded protein is CASSYAGGSTDTQYF.

This clonotype was picked up a small number of times. The J gene is TRBJ2-1, the V gene TRBV4-3; 12 bases are shared with TRBD2. The germline CDR1 and CDR2 sequences are LGHNA and YSLEER. J was trimmed by 8 bases and V by 0 bases; bases with no gene match: 5. CDR3 length: 16 amino acids. The CDR3, as DNA: TGCGCCAGCAGCCAAGATCTTACTAGCGGGGGGTATGAGCAGTTCTTC. Residues: CASSQDLTSGGYEQFF.

The chain carries TRBV2 and TRBJ2-4; 7 bases fit TRBD1. V trimming: 1 base; J trimming: 7 bases; junction bases outside the gene matches: 4. The germline CDR1 and CDR2 sequences are SNHLY and FYNNEI. This CDR3 region has 14 residues. CDR3 amino acids: CASSEVGTVNIQYF. The DNA for the CDR3 is TGTGCCAGCAGTGAAGTCGGGACAGTCAACATTCAGTACTTC.

For the CDR3, the DNA is TGCAGTGCTAAAAGACTAGCGGGGGGATCCAAAGAGACCCAGTACTTC. Protein sequence: CSAKRLAGGSKETQYF. V and J are TRBV20-1 and TRBJ2-5, with 13 bases aligning to TRBD2. The junction had 8 bases not matched to a gene; V was cut back by 4 bases and J by 3 bases. The CDR3 totals 16 residues. Germline CDR1 DFQATT, CDR2 SNEGSKA (reference sequence).

This clonotype showed up just a few times. The genes are TRBV6-1 and TRBJ1-6, with D possibly being TRBD1 (5 bases). From germline, CDR1 is MNHNS and CDR2 SASEGT. The CDR3 covers 12 residues. V was cut by 8 bases and J by 10 bases, with 12 bases left in between. The CDR3 reads CASGGRGSPLHF. DNA of the CDR3: TGTGCCAGCGGGGGACGGGGATCACCCCTCCACTTT.